The sequence of this T cell receptor beta chain was determined in a study of blood T cell repertoires in COVID-19. From germline, CDR1 is SNHLY and CDR2 FYNNEI. The CDR3 consists of 13 residues. V was trimmed by 7 bases and J by 0 bases, leaving 9 bases between them. This table comes from immunoSEQ multiplex PCR, and its TCRdb copy is limited to in-frame clones, with some not included. Here the sample spans about 150,000 clones, approximately 83% being singletons. The sequence was obtained from a woman aged 55 to 70 with COVID-19, enrolled during active disease. V and J are TRBV2 and TRBJ1-2; tentatively, D is TRBD1 (6 bases). The sample was peripheral blood. DNA for the CDR3: TGTGCCAGCAAGGGACATCCTAACTATGGCTACACCTTC. It translates to CASKGHPNYGYTF.